The next 31 T cell receptor beta chains were all read from a single sample in a study of blood T cell repertoires in COVID-19. The method was immunoSEQ multiplex PCR; TCRdb's version includes in-frame clones alone and lacks a portion of them. This table has roughly 200,000 clones, 89% appearing once. Sequenced material: PBMCs or T cells enriched from blood (not recorded which). The source is a woman between 40 and 50 years old with acute COVID-19.

The chain combines TRBV9 with TRBJ1-4, with unresolved D. The germline CDR1 and CDR2 sequences are SGDLS and YYNGEE. The CDR3 has 16 residues. Between the trimmed V and J ends, which lost 2 bases and 2 bases, there was a span of 13 bases. The CDR3 sequence: CASSVNAAGTNEKLFF. The CDR3 coding sequence is TGTGCCAGCAGCGTCAACGCAGCGGGGACTAATGAAAAACTGTTTTTT.

The chain uses TRBV5-4 and TRBJ2-5; weak D call: TRBD2 (6 bases). Trimming removed 6 bases from V and 5 bases from J, with 17 bases in between. The germline gives CDR1 SGHNT, CDR2 YYREEE (reference sequence). CDR3 size: 14 residues. The CDR3 DNA sequence: TGTGCCAGCATGAGGGGAGGACGGCAGGAGACCCAGTACTTC. Translated: CASMRGGRQETQYF. Together with reference TRBV5-4 and TRBJ2-5, the CDR3 gives the full variable domain: ETGVTQSPTHLIKTRGQQVTLRCSSQSGHNTVSWYQQALGQGPQFIFQYYREEENGRGNFPPRFSGLQFPNYSSELNVNALELDDSALYLCASMRGGRQETQYFGPGTRLLVL.

For this clone: Germline and junction disagree at one end, which may indicate a read error. The chain recombines TRBV2 with TRBJ1-5; 9 nucleotides match TRBD1. The CDR3 runs to 16 residues. Per germline, CDR1 SNHLY and CDR2 FYNNEI. The CDR3 sequence: CTSSYRGLSSNQPQHF. The CDR3 DNA follows: TGTACCAGCAGTTACAGGGGGCTTTCGAGCAATCAGCCCCAGCATTTT.

This chain joins TRBV27 and TRBJ2-5; 12 bases are a match to TRBD2. The CDR3 has 15 residues. Germline V CDR1 and CDR2: MNHEY, SMNVEV (reference sequence). V was pared by 5 bases and J by 5 bases, with 6 bases of the junction left unmatched. The CDR3 sequence is CASSPRLAGAETQYF. The CDR3 DNA is TGTGCCAGCAGTCCCCGACTAGCGGGAGCGGAGACCCAGTACTTC.

The chain is built from TRBV7-2 and TRBJ1-1; the match to TRBD1 covers 8 bases. The CDR3 is 16 residues long. The V gene's germline CDR1 is SGHTA and CDR2 FQGNSA. The trim removed 5 bases at V and 0 bases at J, leaving 8 bases unmatched. CDR3 bases: TGTGCCAGCAGCCCGCGACAGGGGTCCATGAACACTGAAGCTTTCTTT. It is translated as CASSPRQGSMNTEAFF. Supplemented by reference TRBV7-2 and TRBJ1-1, the full variable domain reads GAGVSQSPSNKVTEKGKDVELRCDPISGHTALYWYRQSLGQGLEFLIYFQGNSAPDKSGLPSDRFSAERTGGSVSTLTIQRTQQEDSAVYLCASSPRQGSMNTEAFFGQGTRLTVV.

The V gene is TRBV14, the J gene TRBJ2-6, with D maybe TRBD2 (6 bases). The CDR3 is 19 amino acids. V lost 5 bases and J 0 bases, leaving 20 bases between the germline ends. Germline V gene data show CDR1 as SGHDN and CDR2 as FVKESK. CDR3 loop: CASSYYVGGTSSGANVLTF. In nucleotides, the CDR3 is TGTGCCAGCAGCTACTATGTGGGGGGTACTTCCTCTGGGGCCAACGTCCTGACTTTC. Full variable domain (rest looked up from reference TRBV14 and TRBJ2-6): EAGVTQFPSHSVIEKGQTVTLRCDPISGHDNLYWYRRVMGKEIKFLLHFVKESKQDESGMPNNRFLAERTGGTYSTLKVQPAELEDSGVYFCASSYYVGGTSSGANVLTFGAGSRLTVL.

This clone was observed once. V is TRBV5-1 and J is TRBJ2-6; D perhaps matches TRBD2 (5 bases). The CDR3 is made up of 15 amino acids. Germline lookup yields CDR1 SGHRS and CDR2 YFSETQ. Trimming left V 7 bases short and J 2 bases short, with 13 bases between. CDR3 protein: CASCEGSAGANVLTF. The CDR3 region has the DNA TGCGCCAGCTGTGAGGGTAGTGCTGGGGCCAACGTCCTGACTTTC.

The V call is TRBV28, the J call TRBJ1-5; the D gene is possibly TRBD1 (6 bases). CDR1 MDHEN and CDR2 SYDVKM come from the germline V gene. CDR3 length equals 22 residues. V gave up 4 bases and J gave up 4 bases, with 35 bases separating them. CDR3 amino acids: CASSYGTEGLGLVTGPNQPQHF. CDR3 sequence (DNA): TGTGCCAGCAGTTACGGGACCGAAGGGCTGGGGCTGGTAACAGGGCCTAATCAGCCCCAGCATTTT.

This clone was picked up one time. V usage is TRBV15 and J usage is TRBJ1-1; 9 nucleotides align to TRBD1. Germline loops: CDR1 LNHNV, CDR2 YYDKDF (reference sequence). The V segment lost 5 bases and the J segment 5 bases; nucleotides outside the gene matches: 3. This CDR3 region has 13 residues. CDR3 amino acids: CATSAGTGTEAFF. Here the CDR3 DNA reads TGTGCCACCAGCGCTGGGACAGGGACTGAAGCTTTCTTT.

This clone has a single count. The chain is built from TRBV14 and TRBJ1-1; 8 bases line up with TRBD1. This CDR3 comprises 16 residues. V was clipped by 0 bases and J by 3 bases; unmatched bases: 6. The germline gives CDR1 SGHDN, CDR2 FVKESK. The CDR3: CASSQDRSRGHTEAFF. As DNA, the CDR3 is TGTGCCAGCAGCCAAGATCGATCCAGGGGGCACACTGAAGCTTTCTTT.

The chain couples TRBV6-5 to TRBJ1-3; 8 positions agree with TRBD1. The V and J ends lost 8 bases and 0 bases, in that order; junction bases with no gene match: 6. CDR1 is MNHEY and CDR2 is SVGAGI in the germline V gene. The CDR3 has 15 amino acids. In DNA, the CDR3 is TGTGCCAGCGGACAGGGCCCAAGCTCTGGAAACACCATATATTTT. Translation: CASGQGPSSGNTIYF.

V is TRBV5-1 and J is TRBJ2-1, with D tentatively TRBD2 (5 bases). Germline V gene lookup returns CDR1 SGHRS and CDR2 YFSETQ. The length of the CDR3 is 13 residues. The germline V and J ends were trimmed by 2 bases and 8 bases, with 11 bases remaining between them. The CDR3 DNA is TGCGCCAGCAGCTTCGGGCTTAGCGATGAGCAGTTCTTC. Its protein product is CASSFGLSDEQFF. The full variable domain, in which reference TRBV5-1 and TRBJ2-1 provide the parts outside the CDR3, is KAGVTQTPRYLIKTRGQQVTLSCSPISGHRSVSWYQQTPGQGLQFLFEYFSETQRNKGNFPGRFSGRQFSNSRSEMNVSTLELGDSALYLCASSFGLSDEQFFGPGTRLTVL.

The chain carries TRBV9 and TRBJ1-2, with 7 bases lining up with TRBD1. J lost 4 bases, V lost 3 bases, and 15 bases had no gene match. This CDR3 comprises 17 residues. CDR1 SGDLS and CDR2 YYNGEE come from the germline V gene. The CDR3, as DNA: TGTGCCAGCAGCGGGGACAGTGCCGAGGTTGGTGGCTATGGCTACACCTTC. This codes for CASSGDSAEVGGYGYTF.

The V gene is TRBV3-1 (or the pseudogene TRBV3-2), the J gene TRBJ1-5, with D possibly being TRBD1 (5 bases). Germline V gene sequence: CDR1 LGHDT, CDR2 YNNKEL (reference sequence). Trimming pared 4 bases from V and 4 bases from J, leaving 11 bases between. The CDR3 totals 14 residues. The CDR3 sequence: CASSLGTENQPQHF. The CDR3 DNA reads TGTGCCAGCAGCCTCGGGACTGAAAATCAGCCCCAGCATTTT.

In nucleotides, the CDR3 is TGTGCCTGGAGTGGGGGCGCGGGGGGCAATCAGCCCCAGCATTTT. This encodes CAWSGGAGGNQPQHF. This chain joins TRBV30 and TRBJ1-5; TRBD1 might be the D (5 bases). The CDR3 sequence is 15 residues long. V was clipped by 1 base and J by 2 bases, with 12 bases between them. The germline CDR1 and CDR2 sequences are GTSNPN and SVGIG (reference sequence).

The V gene is TRBV2, the J gene TRBJ2-5; the match to TRBD2 covers 9 bases. CDR1 is SNHLY and CDR2 is FYNNEI in the germline V gene. There are 15 residues in the CDR3. With V trimmed by 7 bases and J by 5 bases, 11 bases remained unmatched. The CDR3 DNA is TGTGCCAGCATAGGCGAGCGGGGGGCCGGGGAGACCCAGTACTTC. Residues: CASIGERGAGETQYF.

This clone was seen a single time. The V and J genes are TRBV3-1 (or the pseudogene TRBV3-2) and TRBJ2-1; D is uncertain. Germline CDR1 and CDR2: LGHDT and YNNKEL (reference sequence). The CDR3 is 16 amino acids. The ends were cut back, 0 bases at V and 3 bases at J, with 12 bases in the middle. The CDR3 DNA is TGTGCCAGCAGCCAAGATGCGGTGCCGGGCTACAATGAGCAGTTCTTC. Residues: CASSQDAVPGYNEQFF.

V is TRBV6-5 and J is TRBJ1-6; D is unclear. The CDR3 is 14 amino acids. V was cut by 0 bases and J by 9 bases, with 9 bases left in between. The germline V gene encodes CDR1 MNHEY and CDR2 SVGAGI. CDR3 sequence reads: CASSYSREGSPLHF. Here the CDR3 DNA reads TGTGCCAGCAGTTACTCGCGGGAAGGTTCACCCCTCCACTTT.

This clone came up a few times. The chain uses TRBV25-1 and TRBJ2-3, with TRBD2 matching 9 bases. The length of the CDR3 is 18 residues. Looked up from germline, CDR1 is MGHDK and CDR2 is SYGVNS. V lost 4 bases to trimming and J lost 5 bases; unmatched junction nucleotides: 16. The CDR3 sequence: CASSVGGGENMGKDTQYF. CDR3 coding DNA: TGTGCCAGCAGTGTCGGCGGGGGGGAGAATATGGGGAAAGATACGCAGTATTTT.

The chain is built from TRBV7-8 and TRBJ1-1; 7 nucleotides line up with TRBD1. Germline V gives CDR1 SGHVS, CDR2 FQNEAQ. The length of the CDR3 is 14 residues. Trimming cost V 5 bases and J 6 bases; bases outside gene matches: 9. This CDR3 reads CASSGGDRDPEAFF. CDR3 nucleotides: TGTGCCAGCAGCGGGGGAGACAGGGACCCTGAAGCTTTCTTT.

J is TRBJ2-1 and V is TRBV6-2 or TRBV6-3; TRBD1 matches 8 bases. V shed 5 bases and J 9 bases; nucleotides not matched to a gene: 6. The CDR3 runs to 13 residues. Germline CDR1 reads MNHEY; CDR2 reads SVGEGT. In DNA form, the CDR3 reads TGTGCCAGCAGTGCGACAGGGGTCGGTGAGCAGTTCTTC. Protein sequence: CASSATGVGEQFF.

The V and J genes are TRBV12-5 and TRBJ1-2, with 7 bases matching TRBD1. The CDR3 loop spans 17 amino acids. Germline-derived CDR1 and CDR2 are LGHNT and FRNRAP. The trim removed 0 bases at V and 4 bases at J, leaving 11 bases unmatched. The CDR3 spells CASGLVLGGADGYGYTF. The CDR3 DNA reads TGTGCTAGTGGTTTGGTATTAGGGGGCGCTGATGGCTATGGCTACACCTTC.

The chain combines TRBV2 with TRBJ1-2, with 9 nucleotides matching TRBD1. The germline CDR1 and CDR2 sequences are SNHLY and FYNNEI. The CDR3 contains 13 residues. The trim removed 4 bases at V and 8 bases at J, leaving 5 bases unmatched. CDR3 nucleotides: TGTGCCAGCAGTGCACAGGGGGCTTGGGGCTACACCTTC. It encodes CASSAQGAWGYTF.

The V call is TRBV2, the J call TRBJ1-2; no firm D call. The CDR3 is made up of 13 amino acids. Trimming shortened V by 4 bases and J by 3 bases, and 9 bases separated the two germline ends. Germline V gives CDR1 SNHLY, CDR2 FYNNEI. This CDR3 is CASSGREYYGYTF. In DNA, the CDR3 is TGTGCCAGCAGTGGGCGGGAGTACTATGGCTACACCTTC.

This clone was recorded only once. The rearrangement links TRBV5-1 to TRBJ2-1; D might be TRBD1 (5 bases). The V gene's germline CDR1 is SGHRS and CDR2 YFSETQ. V lost 2 bases and J 2 bases, leaving 17 bases between the germline ends. The CDR3 has 17 residues. The CDR3 bases are TGCGCCAGCAGCTTCCGCCTGCAGGGCCTTACCTACAATGAGCAGTTCTTC. Translating it yields CASSFRLQGLTYNEQFF.

The V call is TRBV19, the J call TRBJ2-1, with D perhaps TRBD2 (5 bases). Trimming removed 2 bases from V and 5 bases from J, with 16 bases in between. Per the germline V gene, CDR1 is LNHDA and CDR2 is SQIVND (reference sequence). The CDR3 has 16 residues. The CDR3 DNA reads TGTGCCAGTAGTATAAGGGTGGGAGCGGAGAACAATGAGCAGTTCTTC. The encoded protein is CASSIRVGAENNEQFF.

The chain recombines TRBV6-5 with TRBJ2-5; D uncertain. CDR1 and CDR2 (germline): MNHEY, SVGAGI. Trimming removed 7 bases from V and 5 bases from J, with 14 bases in between. The CDR3 runs 13 residues. The CDR3 region is CASTRRYLETQYF. In DNA form, the CDR3 reads TGTGCCAGCACCAGGCGATACCTGGAGACCCAGTACTTC.

The chain combines TRBV19 with TRBJ2-1; 9 bases map to TRBD2. V dropped 1 base and J dropped 1; count of bases not matched to a gene: 5. The CDR3 length is 17 residues. Per the germline V gene, CDR1 is LNHDA and CDR2 is SQIVND (reference sequence). CDR3 sequence: CASSIVDSGRSYNEQFF. The CDR3 DNA reads as TGTGCCAGTAGTATAGTAGATAGCGGGAGATCCTACAATGAGCAGTTCTTC.

The chain is built from TRBV2 and TRBJ1-1, with D uncertain. Germline V lookup: CDR1 SNHLY, CDR2 FYNNEI. The CDR3 has 14 amino acids. The germline V and J ends were trimmed by 6 bases and 0 bases, with 11 bases remaining between them. CDR3: CASRPDSVNTEAFF. DNA of the CDR3: TGTGCCAGCAGACCTGACTCAGTGAACACTGAAGCTTTCTTT.

The chain recombines TRBV29-1 with TRBJ2-1; 8 bases agree with TRBD1. J was trimmed by 8 bases and V by 3 bases; bases with no gene match: 3. Germline values: CDR1 SQVTM, CDR2 ANQGSEA. This CDR3 spans 12 amino acids. Written as DNA, the CDR3 is TGCAGCGTTGACGGACAGGGTCATGAGCAGTTCTTC. It codes for CSVDGQGHEQFF.

This clone ranks as medium-sized. This rearrangement joins TRBV19 to TRBJ1-6; D is unclear. The CDR3 sequence is 13 residues long. Trimming took 0 bases from V and 8 from J, leaving 5 bases between them. Germline CDR1 is LNHDA and CDR2 is SQIVND (reference sequence). The CDR3 is CASSIDRYSPLHF. The CDR3 coding sequence is TGTGCCAGTAGTATAGATCGGTATTCACCCCTCCACTTT.